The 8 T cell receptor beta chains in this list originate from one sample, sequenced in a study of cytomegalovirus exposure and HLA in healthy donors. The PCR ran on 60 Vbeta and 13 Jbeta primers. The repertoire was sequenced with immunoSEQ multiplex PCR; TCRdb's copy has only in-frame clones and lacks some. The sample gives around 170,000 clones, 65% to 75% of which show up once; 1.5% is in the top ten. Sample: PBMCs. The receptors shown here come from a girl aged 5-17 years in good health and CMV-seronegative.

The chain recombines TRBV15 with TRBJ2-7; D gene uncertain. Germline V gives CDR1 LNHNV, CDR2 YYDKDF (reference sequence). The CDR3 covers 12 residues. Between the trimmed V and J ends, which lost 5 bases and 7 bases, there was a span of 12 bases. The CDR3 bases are TGTGCCACCAGCCAGGCGCACGTTGAGCAGTACTTC. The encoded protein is CATSQAHVEQYF.

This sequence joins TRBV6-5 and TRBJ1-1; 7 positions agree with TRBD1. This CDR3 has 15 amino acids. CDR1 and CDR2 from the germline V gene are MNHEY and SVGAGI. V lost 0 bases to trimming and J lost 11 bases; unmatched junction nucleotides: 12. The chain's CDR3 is CASSYSRRQGVNAFF. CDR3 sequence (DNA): TGTGCCAGCAGTTACTCGAGACGGCAGGGGGTGAATGCTTTCTTT.

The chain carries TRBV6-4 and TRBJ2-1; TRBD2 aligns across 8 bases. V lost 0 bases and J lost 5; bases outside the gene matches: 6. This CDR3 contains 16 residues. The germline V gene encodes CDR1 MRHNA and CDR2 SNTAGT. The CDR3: CASSDSGVAGHNEQFF. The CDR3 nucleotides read TGTGCCAGCAGTGACTCTGGGGTAGCGGGGCACAATGAGCAGTTCTTC.

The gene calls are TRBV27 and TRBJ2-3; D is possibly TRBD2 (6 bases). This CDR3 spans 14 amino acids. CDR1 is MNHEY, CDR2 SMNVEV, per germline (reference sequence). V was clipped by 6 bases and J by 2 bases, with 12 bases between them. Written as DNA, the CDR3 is TGTGCCAGCAGGGAGGCTAGCGTCACAGATACGCAGTATTTT. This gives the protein CASREASVTDTQYF.

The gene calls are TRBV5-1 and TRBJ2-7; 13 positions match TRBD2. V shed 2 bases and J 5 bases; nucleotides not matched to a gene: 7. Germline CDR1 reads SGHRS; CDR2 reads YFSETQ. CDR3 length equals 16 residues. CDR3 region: CASSFGLAGAQDEQYF. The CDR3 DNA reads TGCGCCAGCAGCTTTGGACTAGCGGGGGCCCAGGACGAGCAGTACTTC.

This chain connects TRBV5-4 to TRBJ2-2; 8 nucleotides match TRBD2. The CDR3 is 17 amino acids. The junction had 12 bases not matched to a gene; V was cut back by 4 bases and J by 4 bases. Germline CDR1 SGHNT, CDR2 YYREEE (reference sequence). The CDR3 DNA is TGTGCCAGCAGCCGTTCGGGGGGGCGGGTGCGCACCGGGGAGCTGTTTTTT. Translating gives CASSRSGGRVRTGELFF.

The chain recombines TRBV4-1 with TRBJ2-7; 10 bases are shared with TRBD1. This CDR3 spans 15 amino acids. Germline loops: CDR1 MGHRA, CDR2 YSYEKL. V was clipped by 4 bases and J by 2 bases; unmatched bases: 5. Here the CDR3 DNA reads TGCGCCAGCAGCCCCCGGACAGGGGGGACCTACGAGCAGTACTTC. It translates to CASSPRTGGTYEQYF.

CDR3 sequence: CATSGRNTEAFF. The CDR3 DNA is TGTGCCACCTCTGGGAGGAACACTGAAGCTTTCTTT. The chain joins TRBV7-9 to TRBJ1-1, with D unresolved. The CDR3 runs to 12 residues. The germline V gene encodes CDR1 SEHNR and CDR2 FQNEAQ (reference sequence). V lost 10 bases to trimming and J lost 1 base, with 10 bases between them.